These T cell receptor beta chains were read from a single sample in a study of blood T cell repertoires in COVID-19. The repertoire was sequenced with immunoSEQ multiplex PCR; TCRdb's copy has only in-frame clones and lacks some. The sample includes hundreds of thousands of clones, roughly 90% of them seen just once. The specimen was peripheral blood. These receptor sequences come from a woman in her seventies with COVID-19, enrolled during active disease. The CDR3 runs from the conserved cysteine through the conserved F or W. D genes are given only for firm matches. Clone size, where shown, is once, few, many, or a class for clones that have expanded.

v_call	clone_size	j_call	cdr3_length	d_call	cdr3_nt	cdr3_aa
TRBV2	-	TRBJ1-2	12	-	TGTGCCAGCAGTTCAGGGGCGGGTGGCTACACCTTC	CASSSGAGGYTF
TRBV19	few	TRBJ1-6	15	-	TGTGCCAGTTCGCTCACAGGGACGCCCAATTCACCCCTCCACTTT	CASSLTGTPNSPLHF
TRBV30	-	TRBJ1-1	10	-	TGTGCCTGGGCTACAGTGAAAGCTTTCTTT	CAWATVKAFF
TRBV7-2	-	TRBJ2-3	13	-	TGTGCCAGCAGCTCCGAGGTTCGGGATACGCAGTATTTT	CASSSEVRDTQYF
TRBV18	-	TRBJ1-2	15	TRBD1	TGTGCCAGCTCTCCGGGACAGGGGCCAAACTATGGCTACACCTTC	CASSPGQGPNYGYTF
TRBV25-1	-	TRBJ2-7	15	TRBD2	TGTGCCAGCAGTGATACCGGGGGGAACTCTAGGGAGCAGTACTTC	CASSDTGGNSREQYF
TRBV27	once	TRBJ2-7	13	-	TGTGCCAGCAGTTGGGCAGCTCCCTACGAGCAGTACTTC	CASSWAAPYEQYF
TRBV2	few	TRBJ2-2	17	TRBD1	TGTGCCAGCAGCAACTCTCCGGGACAGGGGGCTGCAGGGGAGCTGTTTTTT	CASSNSPGQGAAGELFF
TRBV24-1	-	TRBJ1-3	14	-	TGTGCCACCAGTGACCCGACAAGCGGAAACACCATATATTTT	CATSDPTSGNTIYF
TRBV27	-	TRBJ1-2	13	TRBD1	TGTGCCAGCAGTACCACAGGGGGACTTGACTACACCTTC	CASSTTGGLDYTF
TRBV5-6	-	TRBJ2-5	15	TRBD1	TGTGCCAGCAGCTTGGAACTAGGGGGCCAGGAGACCCAGTACTTC	CASSLELGGQETQYF
TRBV2	-	TRBJ1-6	13	-	TGTGCCAGCAGTGAAGGCAGGGTGACACCCCTCCACTTT	CASSEGRVTPLHF
TRBV5-4	-	TRBJ1-5	15	-	TGTGCCAGCAGTTTTGGCGGGGGACCCCCCCAACCCCAGCATTTT	CASSFGGGPPQPQHF
TRBV4-1	-	TRBJ1-3	14	TRBD1	TGCGCCAGCAGCCAATTGCAGGGGGCAAACACCATATATTTT	CASSQLQGANTIYF
TRBV9	-	TRBJ1-1	15	-	TGTGCCAGCAGCGTGAGGTCAGGGGTGTCGGCTGAAGCTTTCTTT	CASSVRSGVSAEAFF
TRBV5-1	-	TRBJ1-2	14	-	TGCGCCAGCAGCTATTCCGGGACTAACTATGGCTACACCTTC	CASSYSGTNYGYTF
TRBV6-1	few	TRBJ1-4	13	-	TGTGCCAGCAGTGATCGGGCTAATGAAAAACTGTTTTTT	CASSDRANEKLFF
TRBV9	-	TRBJ2-6	15	TRBD1	TGTGCCAGCAGCCACGCAGGGGGTGGGGCCAACGTCCTGACTTTC	CASSHAGGGANVLTF
TRBV21-1	-	TRBJ2-7	15	-	TGTGCCAGCAGTTCAGGGAAACCCAGCAGGGACGAGCAGTACTTC	CASSSGKPSRDEQYF
TRBV28	-	TRBJ1-3	13	-	TGTGCCAGCAGTCCAGGGTTAGGAAACACCATATATTTT	CASSPGLGNTIYF
TRBV2	once	TRBJ1-1	14	-	TGTGCCAGCACCGGCCAGACTGTAAGCACTGAAGCTTTCTTT	CASTGQTVSTEAFF
TRBV5-1	-	TRBJ1-2	12	-	TGCGCCAGCACCTCTGGCGGGGTTGGCTACACCTTC	CASTSGGVGYTF
TRBV25-1	-	TRBJ2-7	15	-	TGTGCCAGCGCCCCAACCAGGGGAAGTCTGGGCGAGCAGTACTTC	CASAPTRGSLGEQYF
TRBV4-3	-	TRBJ1-5	17	-	TGCGCCAGCAGCCAAGATAGATCGGGGGGCAAGAAACAGCCCCAGCATTTT	CASSQDRSGGKKQPQHF
TRBV28	-	TRBJ1-2	14	-	TGTGCCAGCAGTTTATCAGGGGTCCTTTATGGCTACACCTTC	CASSLSGVLYGYTF
TRBV7-2	-	TRBJ2-7	15	TRBD1	TGTGCCAGCAGCCCCCGTAGACAGGGTGGGTACGAGCAGTACTTC	CASSPRRQGGYEQYF
TRBV29-1	-	TRBJ2-7	12	-	TGCAGCGTAGTCAGGGGAACCTACGAGCAGTACTTC	CSVVRGTYEQYF
TRBV7-3	-	TRBJ1-3	15	-	TGTGCCAGCAGCTTGATGGGGGGCTCTGGAAACACCATATATTTT	CASSLMGGSGNTIYF
TRBV24-1	once	TRBJ1-2	13	-	TGTGCCACCAGTGATGCTAGCAGATATGGCTACACCTTC	CATSDASRYGYTF
TRBV24-1	-	TRBJ2-7	14	TRBD1	TGTGCCACCAGTGAGGGGGACAGGCCCTACGAGCAGTACTTC	CATSEGDRPYEQYF
TRBV7-2	-	TRBJ1-1	16	TRBD1	TGTGCCAGCAGCCCAACAGGAACAGGGGTGAACACTGAAGCTTTCTTT	CASSPTGTGVNTEAFF
TRBV27	-	TRBJ1-2	13	TRBD1	TGTGCCAGCAGTCGGACAGGACGTTATGGCTACACCTTC	CASSRTGRYGYTF
TRBV14	-	TRBJ1-6	14	-	TGTGCCAGCAGCCACGGAGGGTTTGATTCACCCCTCCACTTT	CASSHGGFDSPLHF
TRBV20-1	-	TRBJ1-2	10	-	TGCAGGGTACAGGCACTCGGCTACACCTTC	CRVQALGYTF
TRBV18	few	TRBJ1-3	15	-	TGTGCCAGCTCCGCGACAGTCGTCTCTGGAAACACCATATATTTT	CASSATVVSGNTIYF
TRBV11-2	-	TRBJ2-1	18	TRBD2	TGTGCCAGCAGCTTATCTAGGCTAGCGGGGGGCCCCTACAATGAGCAGTTCTTC	CASSLSRLAGGPYNEQFF
TRBV24-1	-	TRBJ1-5	18	-	TGTGCCACCAGTGATTTAGATCCCAGGGTACTGAGCAATCAGCCCCAGCATTTT	CATSDLDPRVLSNQPQHF
TRBV5-4	-	TRBJ2-7	14	-	TGTGCCAGCAGCTTCGACAGGACCCTCTACGAGCAGTACTTC	CASSFDRTLYEQYF
TRBV5-1	-	TRBJ2-1	12	-	TGCGCCAGCAGCCAGGGGGGCGATGAGCAGTTCTTC	CASSQGGDEQFF
TRBV5-1	few	TRBJ1-6	14	-	TGCGCCAGCAGCTTCGGGACAAATAATTCACCCCTCCACTTT	CASSFGTNNSPLHF
TRBV7-9	-	TRBJ1-1	14	-	TGTGCCAGCAGCTTCTCAGCGGGCTGGACTGAAGCTTTCTTT	CASSFSAGWTEAFF
TRBV19	-	TRBJ1-1	15	-	TGTGCCAGTCAAAGGGTACGGTTGAGGGGGACTGAAGCTTTCTTT	CASQRVRLRGTEAFF
TRBV10-1	-	TRBJ2-2	17	TRBD2	TGCGCCAGCAGTGAGTTGAATAGCGGGGGCGGCACCGGGGAGCTGTTTTTT	CASSELNSGGGTGELFF
TRBV24-1	once	TRBJ2-7	14	-	TGTGCCACCAGTGAATCAGGAATATCCTACGAGCAGTACTTC	CATSESGISYEQYF
TRBV6-5	few	TRBJ2-5	15	TRBD2	TGTGCCAGCAGTTCCCAGGGACTAGCGGGGGTTACCCAGTACTTC	CASSSQGLAGVTQYF
TRBV3-1/TRBV3-2	-	TRBJ1-1	17	-	TGTGCCAGCAGCCAAGGAAAACTGGGACACCCGAGGACTGAAGCTTTCTTT	CASSQGKLGHPRTEAFF
TRBV5-5	-	TRBJ2-7	14	TRBD1	TGTGCCAGCAGCTCACGACAGGGACCCCACGAGCAGTACTTC	CASSSRQGPHEQYF
TRBV7-8	-	TRBJ1-6	12	-	TGTGCCAGCAGCCAACAGGATTCACCCCTCCACTTT	CASSQQDSPLHF
TRBV2	-	TRBJ2-1	14	TRBD1	TGTGCCAGCAGTGGGGGGACAGGGAGAAGTGAGCAGTTCTTC	CASSGGTGRSEQFF
TRBV4-2	-	TRBJ1-3	17	TRBD1	TGTGCCAGCAGCCGAGACAGGGGCGAACTCTCTGGAAACACCATATATTTT	CASSRDRGELSGNTIYF
TRBV19	-	TRBJ1-2	16	TRBD1	TGTGCCACCTCAACCCGGGGACAGGGGTCACCCTATGGCTACACCTTC	CATSTRGQGSPYGYTF
TRBV12-5	-	TRBJ2-2	12	TRBD2	TGTGCTAGTGGTTTTGAGCGGGGGGGCCTTTTTTTT	CASGFERGGLFF
TRBV6-1	-	TRBJ1-3	17	TRBD1	TGTGCCAGCAGTGAAGTTGGACAGGGGGCGGGAGGAAACACCATATATTTT	CASSEVGQGAGGNTIYF
TRBV7-9	-	TRBJ1-1	13	-	TGTGCCAGCAGCCCAGAGTGGGCCACTGAAGCTTTCTTT	CASSPEWATEAFF
TRBV3-1/TRBV3-2	-	TRBJ1-1	13	-	TGTGCCAGCAGCCAAGTAACTCGCACTGAAGCTTTCTTT	CASSQVTRTEAFF
TRBV12-3/TRBV12-4	-	TRBJ1-2	12	TRBD1	TGTGCCAGCAGGGGACAGTACTATGGCTACACCTTC	CASRGQYYGYTF
TRBV29-1	-	TRBJ2-5	14	-	TGCAGCGTTGAATTCGGGGGGCTAAGGGAGACCCAGTACTTC	CSVEFGGLRETQYF
TRBV24-1	-	TRBJ2-2	14	-	TGTGCCACCAGTCCGGGGACGAACACCGGGGAGCTGTTTTTT	CATSPGTNTGELFF
TRBV6-5	-	TRBJ1-2	15	-	TGTGCCAGCAGCCTCTACTCCGGGACACACTATGGCTACACCTTC	CASSLYSGTHYGYTF